This entry lists 9 T cell receptor beta chains sequenced from one sample in a study of blood T cell repertoires in COVID-19. Data came from immunoSEQ multiplex PCR; TCRdb stores just in-frame clones and leaves some out. The data show 240,000 or so clones, roughly 91% seen once. The source material was PBMCs or T cells enriched from blood (not recorded which). The receptors shown here come from a man aged 40-50 years who had recovered from COVID-19.

V and J are TRBV6-5 and TRBJ2-4; tentatively, D is TRBD2 (6 bases). The CDR3 runs 15 residues. Per the germline V gene, CDR1 is MNHEY and CDR2 is SVGAGI. Trimming stripped 0 bases from V and 0 bases from J, with 6 bases between. This CDR3 is CASSYSGLAKNIQYF. The CDR3 coding sequence is TGTGCCAGCAGTTACTCGGGACTAGCCAAAAACATTCAGTACTTC.

The CDR3 nucleotides are TGTGCCAGCAGTGAAGCCCTCGGAGGGACTAGGAGGGAGACCCAGTACTTC. Its protein product is CASSEALGGTRRETQYF. The V gene is TRBV2, the J gene TRBJ2-5; 8 bases fit TRBD2. This CDR3 contains 17 residues. Germline assignment: CDR1 SNHLY and CDR2 FYNNEI. Trimming removed 0 bases from V and 5 bases from J; junction bases left unmatched: 11.

The rearrangement links TRBV19 to TRBJ1-3, with TRBD1 identical over 8 bases. With V trimmed by 6 bases and J by 3 bases, 10 bases remained unmatched. The germline CDR1 and CDR2 sequences are LNHDA and SQIVND (reference sequence). The CDR3 extends over 16 amino acids. The CDR3 sequence is CASSKSGTGSGNTIYF. The CDR3 DNA follows: TGTGCCAGTAGCAAATCCGGGACAGGCAGTGGAAACACCATATATTTT.

V gene TRBV10-1 combines with J gene TRBJ1-1; D ambiguous. In germline, CDR1 is WNHNN, CDR2 SYGVQD (reference sequence). This CDR3 is built from 13 residues. With 7 bases removed from V and 3 bases from J, the gap between germline ends came to 12 bases. CDR3 residues: CASKRERYTEAFF. CDR3 bases: TGCGCCAGCAAGCGGGAGAGATACACTGAAGCTTTCTTT.

The chain is built from TRBV6-5 and TRBJ2-5, with 10 nucleotides matching TRBD1. V lost 0 bases, J lost 5 bases, and 6 bases stayed unmatched. Germline V gives CDR1 MNHEY, CDR2 SVGAGI. There are 16 residues in the CDR3. The CDR3 sequence: CASSYSGTGASETQYF. The CDR3 nucleotides are TGTGCCAGCAGTTACTCCGGGACAGGGGCTTCGGAGACCCAGTACTTC.

This clone was detected only once. The V gene is TRBV18, the J gene TRBJ1-1; 8 nucleotides line up with TRBD1. V was clipped by 4 bases and J by 1 base; unmatched bases: 5. The CDR3 sequence is 15 residues long. Germline CDR1 is KGHSH and CDR2 is LQKENI. CDR3 nucleotides: TGTGCCAGCTCACGCGGACAGGGCAGGAACACTGAAGCTTTCTTT. This sequence encodes CASSRGQGRNTEAFF.

This chain connects TRBV9 to TRBJ1-1; TRBD1 matches at 7 bases. V lost 3 bases and J lost 4; bases outside the gene matches: 9. Germline V gives CDR1 SGDLS, CDR2 YYNGEE. The CDR3 loop spans 15 amino acids. The CDR3 region is CASSAYGQEGTEAFF. The CDR3 coding sequence is TGTGCCAGCAGCGCCTACGGACAGGAGGGCACTGAAGCTTTCTTT.

The chain recombines TRBV11-1 with TRBJ1-1; TRBD1 agrees at 9 bases. Germline-derived CDR1 and CDR2 are SGHAT and FQDESV (reference sequence). The CDR3 runs to 12 residues. The J segment lost 12 bases and the V segment lost 5 bases, leaving 7 bases of the junction unmatched. Here the CDR3 DNA reads TGTGCCAGCAGCCTAGGGACAGGGATAACTTTCTTT. Protein sequence: CASSLGTGITFF.

This sequence joins TRBV28 and TRBJ2-7; 9 nucleotides align to TRBD2. This CDR3 contains 15 residues. The germline V gene encodes CDR1 MDHEN and CDR2 SYDVKM. Trimming at V came to 6 bases and at J to 3 bases, leaving 9 bases not matched to a gene. The CDR3 region is CASSVFLAGRYEQYF. The CDR3 region has the DNA TGTGCCAGCAGCGTTTTTCTAGCGGGACGCTACGAGCAGTACTTC.